The clone carrying this T cell receptor beta chain occurred a few times. This sample was included in a study of cytomegalovirus exposure and HLA in healthy donors. Some clones are missing from TCRdb's copy, which holds only in-frame ones; the method was immunoSEQ multiplex PCR. The table lists 90,000 to 130,000 clones, over 75% of them singletons, with around 3.1% in the top ten. The origin of this receptor is a woman aged 18-35 years in good health and CMV-seronegative. Sequencing used PBMCs.

The CDR3 region has the DNA TGTGCCAGCAGCACGGGGACTTTGAATGAGCAGTTCTTC. As protein: CASSTGTLNEQFF. V gene TRBV28 combines with J gene TRBJ2-1, with D perhaps TRBD2 (6 bases). The CDR3 runs 13 residues. CDR1 MDHEN and CDR2 SYDVKM come from the germline V gene. The V end was cut by 6 bases, the J end by 7 bases, with 13 bases between.